This is a list of T cell receptor beta chains from one sample in a study of cytotoxic CD8 clonotypes in ibrutinib-treated CLL. Some clones are missing from TCRdb's copy, which holds only in-frame ones; the method was immunoSEQ multiplex PCR. The sample has about 160,000 clones, 70% to 85% seen once; the top ten hold roughly 2%. This sample comprised PBMCs, obtained after 12 months of ibrutinib treatment. The receptor set was obtained from a human donor with chronic lymphocytic leukemia. Each CDR3 is given with its conserved first and last residue. A D gene is named only where the DNA matches it firmly. Rows give clone size only sometimes, using once, few, many, or a class for an expanded clone.

14 . . TRBJ1-1 TRBV28 TGTGCCAGCAGTTCAGACGGATGGAACACTGAAGCTTTCTTT CASSSDGWNTEAFF
13 . . TRBJ1-2 TRBV6-1 TGTGCCAGCAGTGAGGGTAAAGGCTATGGCTACACCTTC CASSEGKGYGYTF
15 . once TRBJ1-5 TRBV28 TGTGCCAGCACTATCCGGGGGCGCGGCAATCAGCCCCAGCATTTT CASTIRGRGNQPQHF
13 TRBD2 once TRBJ2-5 TRBV28 TGTGCCAGCAGAGCGGGGGGGCGGGAGACCCAGTACTTC CASRAGGRETQYF
12 . . TRBJ1-1 TRBV18 TGTGCCAGCTCACCTTCGTTCGCTGAAGCTTTCTTT CASSPSFAEAFF
14 . . TRBJ1-2 TRBV6-5 TGTGCCAGCAGTTACGGTCAGGGGTTATATGGCTACACCTTC CASSYGQGLYGYTF
16 TRBD1 . TRBJ1-1 TRBV6-1 TGTGCCAGCAGTGAGATGGGACAGCATTCGGACTCTGAAGCTTTCTTT CASSEMGQHSDSEAFF
13 . . TRBJ2-1 TRBV29-1 TGCAGCGTAGGGGCCGCAACCTACAATGAGCAGTTCTTC CSVGAATYNEQFF
14 . few TRBJ2-1 TRBV10-2 TGCGCCAGCTCTCGAGTAGCGGCCTACAATGAGCAGTTCTTC CASSRVAAYNEQFF
19 TRBD1 . TRBJ1-3 TRBV7-9 TGTGCCAGCAGCTTACAGGCGACATTGACAGGGGGTAGTGGAAACACCATATATTTT CASSLQATLTGGSGNTIYF
15 . . TRBJ1-2 TRBV28 TGTGCCAGCAGCAAAGGGGGGACTGCTAACTATGGCTACACCTTC CASSKGGTANYGYTF
18 TRBD2 . TRBJ2-1 TRBV2 TGTGCCAGCAGTTCCGGGACTAGCGGGAGAGGAACCTACAATGAGCAGTTCTTC CASSSGTSGRGTYNEQFF
13 . . TRBJ2-6 TRBV5-4 TGTGCCAGCAGGCAATCTGGGGCCAACGTCCTGACTTTC CASRQSGANVLTF
15 . . TRBJ1-4 TRBV5-4 TGTGCCAGCAGCCCCACCCCCTTCGATAATGAAAAACTGTTTTTT CASSPTPFDNEKLFF
14 TRBD1 . TRBJ1-4 TRBV19 TGTGCCAGTAGTATCGGACAGGGAGGTGAAAAACTGTTTTTT CASSIGQGGEKLFF
13 . few TRBJ2-7 TRBV5-1 TGCGCCAGCAGATCTTCCACAGGTTACGAGCAGTACTTC CASRSSTGYEQYF
14 TRBD1 . TRBJ2-7 TRBV6-5 TGTGCCAGCAGCCGGAGACAGGGACACTACGAGCAGTACTTC CASSRRQGHYEQYF
15 TRBD2 . TRBJ2-1 TRBV19 TGTGCCAGTAGTGACGCGGGGGGGCCTACGGGTGAGCAGTTCTTC CASSDAGGPTGEQFF
15 TRBD1 . TRBJ1-6 TRBV10-3 TGTGCCATCAGTGGAGCGACAGGGGGGAATTCACCCCTCCACTTT CAISGATGGNSPLHF
15 TRBD2 . TRBJ2-7 TRBV28 TGTGCCAGCAGGGGGGGGAGCGGGTACTCCTACGAGCAGTACTTC CASRGGSGYSYEQYF
14 . . TRBJ2-2 TRBV4-1 TGCGCCAGCAGCCATCCGCAGAGGACCGGGGAGCTGTTTTTT CASSHPQRTGELFF
15 . . TRBJ2-1 TRBV29-1 TGCAGCGTTGAAGATCCTGGCGGATTCTACAATGAGCAGTTCTTC CSVEDPGGFYNEQFF
16 . . TRBJ2-5 TRBV18 TGTGCCAGCTCACCGGACTATGAGCCGATACGGGAGACCCAGTACTTC CASSPDYEPIRETQYF
15 TRBD2 . TRBJ2-1 TRBV7-2 TGTGCCAGCAGCGCGGGACTAGAGAGGTACAATGAGCAGTTCTTC CASSAGLERYNEQFF
16 . . TRBJ1-5 TRBV28 TGTGCCAGCAGAATAACCGGGACAACTAGCAATCAGCCCCAGCATTTT CASRITGTTSNQPQHF
13 TRBD1 . TRBJ2-7 TRBV4-3 TGCGCCAGCAGCTCCGGACAGGGCGGCGAGCAGTACTTC CASSSGQGGEQYF
14 TRBD1 . TRBJ2-5 TRBV30 TGTGCCTGGAGCCGGGGACAGCACCAAGAGACCCAGTACTTC CAWSRGQHQETQYF
16 TRBD2 . TRBJ2-3 TRBV28 TGTGCCAGCAGTGGACTAGCGGACTTGGGTGGAGATACGCAGTATTTT CASSGLADLGGDTQYF
13 . few TRBJ2-1 TRBV7-3 TGTGCCAGCAGCTTAGGGGGCGGATTGGAGCAGTTCTTC CASSLGGGLEQFF
16 TRBD1 . TRBJ2-3 TRBV19 TGTGCCAGTAGATCGACCGGGACAGACCCCACGGATACGCAGTATTTT CASRSTGTDPTDTQYF
11 . . TRBJ2-7 TRBV20-1 TGCAGTGCTAGAGAAAGCTACGAGCAGTACTTC CSARESYEQYF
13 . . TRBJ1-2 TRBV29-1 TGCAGCGTTGAAGTCGGGTTCATGGGAGGCTACACCTTC CSVEVGFMGGYTF
13 TRBD1 . TRBJ2-7 TRBV28 TGTGCCAGCAGCCCGGGACAGAGGGACGAGCAGTACTTC CASSPGQRDEQYF
17 TRBD2 . TRBJ2-3 TRBV5-6 TGTGCCAGCAGCTTGGCCCTGGCGGGAGGGTTCACAGATACGCAGTATTTT CASSLALAGGFTDTQYF
16 TRBD1 . TRBJ2-5 TRBV30 TGTGCCTGGAGGAAAGGTTCCGGGACAGGGGGTGAGACCCAGTACTTC CAWRKGSGTGGETQYF
15 . . TRBJ2-2 TRBV9 TGTGCCAGCAGCGGCGGGACAGAACTTACCGGGGAGCTGTTTTTT CASSGGTELTGELFF
14 . once TRBJ2-7 TRBV6-1 TGTGCCAGCAGTCACGTCCCAGATACCTACGAGCAGTACTTC CASSHVPDTYEQYF
13 . . TRBJ2-7 TRBV13 TGTGCCAGCAGCTCCACTCTCTCCTACGAGCAGTACTTC CASSSTLSYEQYF
15 TRBD1 . TRBJ1-4 TRBV5-1 TGCGCCAGCAGCTACACAGGGGCCACTAATGAAAAACTGTTTTTT CASSYTGATNEKLFF
14 TRBD1 . TRBJ1-1 TRBV19 TGTGCCAGTAGTGTACGACAGGGGAACACTGAAGCTTTCTTT CASSVRQGNTEAFF
15 . once TRBJ1-3 TRBV4-1 TGCGCCAGCAGCCAACGGAACTGGCGTGGAAACACCATATATTTT CASSQRNWRGNTIYF
12 . . TRBJ2-3 TRBV5-1 TGCGCCAGCAGCCCCGACACAGATACGCAGTATTTT CASSPDTDTQYF
16 . . TRBJ2-7 TRBV5-6 TGTGCCAGCAGCTTAAGGGTGACAGCCCACCTGGGCGAGCAGTACTTC CASSLRVTAHLGEQYF
13 . . TRBJ1-2 TRBV29-1 TGCAGCGTTGTTAGGGGCCTTTACTATGGCTACACCTTC CSVVRGLYYGYTF
14 . . TRBJ1-3 TRBV28 TGTGCCAGCAGTCCTGACAGGTCTGGAAACACCATATATTTT CASSPDRSGNTIYF
13 . few TRBJ1-2 TRBV19 TGTGCCAGTAGGGACAGCCACCTCTATGGCTACACCTTC CASRDSHLYGYTF
11 . . TRBJ1-1 TRBV20-1 TGCAGTGCCATCGGGAACACTGAAGCTTTCTTT CSAIGNTEAFF
14 . . TRBJ1-3 TRBV6-5 TGTGCCAGCTGGGAGCCCGCTGCCGGAAACACCATATATTTT CASWEPAAGNTIYF
15 . . TRBJ2-5 TRBV7-2 TGTGCCAGCAGCTTAGAAGCTAGGGGCCGAGGGACCCAGTACTTC CASSLEARGRGTQYF
14 TRBD1 . TRBJ2-7 TRBV7-2 TGTGCCAGCAGCTCGGGACAGGGGGCGAGGGAGCAGTACTTC CASSSGQGAREQYF
15 TRBD2 few TRBJ2-2 TRBV5-6 TGTGCCAGCAGAGGAGCGGGACGGAACACCGGGGAGCTGTTTTTT CASRGAGRNTGELFF
15 TRBD1 . TRBJ1-5 TRBV9 TGTGCCAGCAGCGTAGACGGGACAGGGAGTCAGCCCCAGCATTTT CASSVDGTGSQPQHF
13 . . TRBJ1-1 TRBV11-3 TGTGCCAGCAGCTTAGGAGGCAGGACTGAAGCTTTCTTT CASSLGGRTEAFF
15 TRBD2 once TRBJ2-7 TRBV7-2 TGTGCCAGCAGCTCCGCTAGCGGGATGGTCTACGAGCAGTACTTC CASSSASGMVYEQYF
13 . . TRBJ2-7 TRBV28 TGTGCCACCCGGGATCCGACCCTACGAGTGCAGTACTTC CATRDPTLRVQYF
16 . . TRBJ2-3 TRBV5-1 TGCGCCAGCAGCTTGTGGACTCGGGCGGGCACAGATACGCAGTATTTT CASSLWTRAGTDTQYF
17 TRBD1 . TRBJ1-1 TRBV6-4 TGTGCCAACCTGTCATGGGACAGGGGCGCGGGGCACACTGAAGCTTTCTTT CANLSWDRGAGHTEAFF
13 . . TRBJ1-2 TRBV28 TGTGCCAGCAGTTCCCCTCGGGGCCGAGGGGACACCTTC CASSSPRGRGDTF
13 . . TRBJ2-5 TRBV27 TGTGCCAGCAGTTGGGACGCAGGAAGGACCCAGTACTTC CASSWDAGRTQYF
15 TRBD2 . TRBJ2-1 TRBV19 TGTGCCAGTACCCTCGGGACTAGCGGCTACAATGAGCAGTTCTTC CASTLGTSGYNEQFF